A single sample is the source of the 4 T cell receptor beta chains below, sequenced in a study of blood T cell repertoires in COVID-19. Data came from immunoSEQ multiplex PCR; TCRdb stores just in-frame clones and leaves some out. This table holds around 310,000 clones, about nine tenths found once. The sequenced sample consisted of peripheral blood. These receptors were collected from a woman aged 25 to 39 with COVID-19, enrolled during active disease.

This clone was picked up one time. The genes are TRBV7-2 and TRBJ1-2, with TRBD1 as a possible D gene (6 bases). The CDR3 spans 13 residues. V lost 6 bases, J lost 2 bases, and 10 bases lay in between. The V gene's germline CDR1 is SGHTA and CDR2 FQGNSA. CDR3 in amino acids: CASRAGANYGYTF. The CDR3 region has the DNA TGTGCCAGCAGAGCAGGGGCAAACTATGGCTACACCTTC.

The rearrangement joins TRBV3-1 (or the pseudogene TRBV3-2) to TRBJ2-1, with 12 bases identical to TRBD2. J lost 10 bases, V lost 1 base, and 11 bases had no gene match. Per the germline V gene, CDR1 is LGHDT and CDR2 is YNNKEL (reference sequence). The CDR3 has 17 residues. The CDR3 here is CASSQVSLTSGRGEQFF. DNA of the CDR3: TGTGCCAGCAGCCAAGTATCCCTGACTAGCGGGAGAGGCGAGCAGTTCTTC.

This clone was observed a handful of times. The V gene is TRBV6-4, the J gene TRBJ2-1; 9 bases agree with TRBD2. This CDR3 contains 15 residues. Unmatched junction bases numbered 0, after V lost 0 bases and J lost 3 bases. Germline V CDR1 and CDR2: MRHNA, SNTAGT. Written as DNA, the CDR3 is TGTGCCAGCAGTGACTCACTAGCGGGCTACAATGAGCAGTTCTTC. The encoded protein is CASSDSLAGYNEQFF.

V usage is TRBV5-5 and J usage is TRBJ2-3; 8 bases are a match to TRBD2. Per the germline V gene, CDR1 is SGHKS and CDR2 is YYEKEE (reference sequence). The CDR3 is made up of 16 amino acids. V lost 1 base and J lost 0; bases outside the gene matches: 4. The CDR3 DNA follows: TGTGCCAGCAGCTTGACTAGCGGAGTTAGCACAGATACGCAGTATTTT. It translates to CASSLTSGVSTDTQYF.